This is a list of T cell receptor beta chains from one sample in a study of T cells in narcolepsy. The data were produced by immunoSEQ multiplex PCR, yet TCRdb's version contains in-frame clones alone and is incomplete. The data contain about 33,000 clones, roughly 90% of them singletons. Sequencing input: CD45RA- memory CD4+ T cells from PBMCs. The source of these receptors is a human donor with narcolepsy. Both conserved end residues are part of each CDR3. The D gene is left open where the match is weak. The listing skips clone size in some rows; elsewhere it reads once, few, many or a size class.

>TRBJ2-7|TRBD1|TRBV6-1|NA
TGTGCCAGTCGGTGGGATGGGACAGTTACCTACGAGCAGTACTTC
CASRWDGTVTYEQYF
>TRBJ2-3|NA|TRBV28|NA
TGTGCCAGCAGTCTCTCTACAGATACGCAGTATTTT
CASSLSTDTQYF
>TRBJ1-2|NA|TRBV7-2|NA
TGTGCCAGCAGCTTAGTAGTTGGGGGGCAGGGCGACTATGGCTACACCTTC
CASSLVVGGQGDYGYTF
>TRBJ1-3|NA|TRBV29-1|NA
TGCAGCGTTGTTTTTCAAAGGGAAAACGGAAACACCATATATTTT
CSVVFQRENGNTIYF
>TRBJ1-2|TRBD1|TRBV6-5|NA
TGTGCCAGCAGTCCCGGGACAGGGGGAAACTATGGCTACACCTTC
CASSPGTGGNYGYTF
>TRBJ2-7|NA|TRBV11-2|NA
TGTGCCAGCAGCTTAGAGGGCGAGCAGTACTTC
CASSLEGEQYF
>TRBJ2-2|NA|TRBV9|NA
TGTGCCAGCAGCGTCGGCGCAGGGCCTCAAACCGGGGAGCTGTTTTTT
CASSVGAGPQTGELFF
>TRBJ2-1|NA|TRBV28|NA
TGTGCCAGCAGTTTCCCCGCAGCTCGGCAGTTCTTC
CASSFPAARQFF
>TRBJ2-7|NA|TRBV5-1|NA
TGCGCCAGCAGCTTTTGGGGATACGAGCAGTACTTC
CASSFWGYEQYF
>TRBJ2-2|TRBD2|TRBV11-3|few
TGTGCCAGCAGCCCCGCGTCGGGGGGAGGCACCGGGGAGCTGTTTTTT
CASSPASGGGTGELFF
>TRBJ2-5|NA|TRBV18|NA
TGTGCCAGCTCACCAGGGGAGGTTATCCAAGAGACCCAGTACTTC
CASSPGEVIQETQYF
>TRBJ1-5|NA|TRBV6-1|NA
TGTGCCAGCAGCCGGGACAGCAATCAGCCCCAGCATTTT
CASSRDSNQPQHF
>TRBJ2-1|NA|TRBV5-4|NA
TGTGCCAGCAGCTTGGTAGGGGGGCATGAGCAGTTCTTC
CASSLVGGHEQFF
>TRBJ1-5|NA|TRBV7-6|once
TGTGCCAGCAGCTTAGGCGGTGCTAGCAATCAGCCCCAGCATTTT
CASSLGGASNQPQHF
>TRBJ1-5|NA|TRBV19|NA
TGTGCCAGTAGCGTCCAGCAGAATCAGCCCCAGCATTTT
CASSVQQNQPQHF
>TRBJ1-4|TRBD1|TRBV27|NA
TGTGCCAGCAGTCGGACAGGGCATTTTGAAAAACTGTTTTTT
CASSRTGHFEKLFF
>TRBJ2-1|NA|TRBV6-5|NA
TGTGCCAGCAGCATTTCCGGGACTCTTTTCTTC
CASSISGTLFF
>TRBJ1-5|NA|TRBV6-1|NA
TGTGCCCACGGGCAGGGGTGGCAGCCCCAGCATTTT
CAHGQGWQPQHF
>TRBJ2-3|TRBD1|TRBV7-2|NA
TGTGCCAGCAGCTTGGGGGACAGGGACCCAGATACGCAGTATTTT
CASSLGDRDPDTQYF
>TRBJ1-1|NA|TRBV14|NA
TGTGCCAGCAGCCAAGAACTCGGGCGGGGTAACACTGAAGCTTTCTTT
CASSQELGRGNTEAFF
>TRBJ2-3|TRBD2|TRBV9|NA
TGTGCCAGCAGCGTCGGTAGCGGGGGATTTAGCACAGATACGCAGTATTTT
CASSVGSGGFSTDTQYF
>TRBJ2-2|NA|TRBV7-3|NA
TGTGCCAGCAGCCTCCGGGTCTTGAACACCGGGGAGCTGTTTTTT
CASSLRVLNTGELFF
>TRBJ1-1|NA|TRBV6-1|once
TGTGCCAGCAGTGAATCTGGGGGCATTACTGAAGCTTTCTTT
CASSESGGITEAFF
>TRBJ1-1|NA|TRBV19|once
TGTGCCACCCTGGGGAGGACGGAAGCTTTCTTT
CATLGRTEAFF
>TRBJ2-7|NA|TRBV5-4|NA
TGTGCCAGCAGCGCGGCTCCTCCGGGGATAGGGGTCGAGCAGTACTTC
CASSAAPPGIGVEQYF
>TRBJ2-7|TRBD2|TRBV28|NA
TGTGCCAGCAGTCCCTGGACTAGCTACGAGCAGTACTTC
CASSPWTSYEQYF
>TRBJ1-6|NA|TRBV6-5|NA
TGTGCCAGCAGACCCGGGGCCCGGGAATCGGCACCCCTCCACTTT
CASRPGARESAPLHF
>TRBJ1-5|NA|TRBV28|NA
TGTGCCAGCAGTCCTCCTACAGGGAACCGCCAGCCCCAGCATTTT
CASSPPTGNRQPQHF
>TRBJ2-3|TRBD2|TRBV11-2|NA
TGTGCCAGCAGCTTAGCCAGGACTAGCGGGGGGACAGATACGCAGTATTTT
CASSLARTSGGTDTQYF
>TRBJ2-7|NA|TRBV20-1|NA
TGCAGTGCTAGTTCTGACGAGCAGTACTTC
CSASSDEQYF
>TRBJ2-2|TRBD1|TRBV25-1|NA
TGTGCCAGCACAGATCGGACAGGGTGGGTAACCGGGGAGCTGTTTTTT
CASTDRTGWVTGELFF
>TRBJ1-3|TRBD1|TRBV29-1|NA
TGCAGCGTTGACCAGGGGGGGGCTTATGGAAACACCATATATTTT
CSVDQGGAYGNTIYF
>TRBJ2-7|NA|TRBV5-8|NA
TGTGCCAGCAGCTTGGGACAGGGACTTTACGAGCAGTACTTC
CASSLGQGLYEQYF
>TRBJ2-5|NA|TRBV5-6|NA
TGTGCCAGCAGCTGGGGGGGGGCGGGAGAGACCCAGTACTTC
CASSWGGAGETQYF
>TRBJ2-5|NA|TRBV5-1|once
TGCGCCAGCAGAGAGGGGGGTTCGGTTGAAGAGACCCAGTACTTC
CASREGGSVEETQYF
>TRBJ2-5|TRBD2|TRBV9|NA
TGTGCCAGCAGCGTAGGGAGAGCGGGGGAGACCCAGTACTTC
CASSVGRAGETQYF
>TRBJ1-3|TRBD1|TRBV7-2|NA
TGTGCCAGCAGCTCATGGCAGGGGGCAGGTGGAAACACCATATATTTT
CASSSWQGAGGNTIYF
>TRBJ2-5|NA|TRBV5-6|NA
TGTGCCAGCAGCTCCTTAGGACAGAGTTACCAAGAGACCCAGTACTTC
CASSSLGQSYQETQYF
>TRBJ1-6|NA|TRBV28|NA
TGTGCCAGCAGTATGACCCCCTTCGGGAATTCACCCCTCCACTTT
CASSMTPFGNSPLHF
>TRBJ1-1|TRBD1|TRBV6-1|NA
TGTGCCAGCCCCGGGACAGTGAACACTGAAGCTTTCTTT
CASPGTVNTEAFF
>TRBJ1-1|NA|TRBV7-2|once
TGTGCCAGCAGCTCGAGGTTGGGGGGCCTGAACACTGAAGCTTTCTTT
CASSSRLGGLNTEAFF
>TRBJ2-7|TRBD1|TRBV6-1|NA
TGTGCCAGCAGAAAAGACAGGGGGTTCAACGAGCAGTACTTC
CASRKDRGFNEQYF
>TRBJ2-7|TRBD2|TRBV19|once
TGTGCCAGTAGTGTCCTGGGACTAGCGGGAGCTGGCGAGCAGTACTTC
CASSVLGLAGAGEQYF
>TRBJ1-1|NA|TRBV6-5|NA
TGTGCCAGCACCGAAAAGGCAGGTGAAGCTTTCTTT
CASTEKAGEAFF
>TRBJ1-5|NA|TRBV18|once
TGTGCCAGCTCACCAGGGAATAGCAATCAGCCCCAGCATTTT
CASSPGNSNQPQHF
>TRBJ1-4|NA|TRBV2|NA
TGTGCCAGCAGTGAGGGTAGGGGTCGGGAAAAACTGTTTTTT
CASSEGRGREKLFF
>TRBJ2-7|TRBD2|TRBV7-9|few
TGTGCCAGCAGCTTCGGGGGGAGCTCCTACGAGCAGTACTTC
CASSFGGSSYEQYF
>TRBJ1-3|NA|TRBV28|once
TGTGCCAGCAGTTTTCAGAACCCCTCTGGAAACACCATATATTTT
CASSFQNPSGNTIYF
>TRBJ2-1|NA|TRBV5-4|NA
TGTGCCAGCAGCTGGGGGACTGGAAGCTCCTACAATGAGCAGTTCTTC
CASSWGTGSSYNEQFF
>TRBJ1-1|TRBD1|TRBV29-1|NA
TGCAGCGTTGCGGTGGGCAGGGGGCTCACTGAAGCTTTCTTT
CSVAVGRGLTEAFF
>TRBJ1-1|NA|TRBV7-6|NA
TGTGCCAGCAGCTTAAACAGTGAGGGAGCTGAAGCTTTCTTT
CASSLNSEGAEAFF